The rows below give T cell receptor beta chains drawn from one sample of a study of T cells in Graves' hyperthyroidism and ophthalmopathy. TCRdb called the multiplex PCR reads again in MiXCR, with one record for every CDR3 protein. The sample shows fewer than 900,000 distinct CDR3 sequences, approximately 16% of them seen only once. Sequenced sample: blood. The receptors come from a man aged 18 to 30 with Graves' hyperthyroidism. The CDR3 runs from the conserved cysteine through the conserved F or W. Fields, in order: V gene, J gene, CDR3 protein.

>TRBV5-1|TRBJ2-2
CASSPLNSLTGELFF
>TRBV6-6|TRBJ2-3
CASSYLAGSTDTQYF
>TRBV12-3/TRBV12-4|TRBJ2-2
CASRRGRPGELFF
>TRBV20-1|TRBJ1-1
CSASPYRNTEAFF
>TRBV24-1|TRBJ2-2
CATSALPGQHTGELFF
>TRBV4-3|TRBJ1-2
CASSPFEGTGYTF
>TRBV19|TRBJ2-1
CASTPGVQRDPNEQFF
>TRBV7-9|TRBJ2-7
CASSLGGTRLNEQYF
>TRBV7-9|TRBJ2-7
CASSSSREGRTIYEQYF
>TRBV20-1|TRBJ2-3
CSARDLYTDTQYF
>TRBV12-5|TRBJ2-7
CASGLVWTGKVSYEQYF
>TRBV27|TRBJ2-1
CASSFLAGVLNGQFF
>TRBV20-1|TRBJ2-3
CSASRGDTQYF
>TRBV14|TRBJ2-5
CASSLPGAAGETQYF
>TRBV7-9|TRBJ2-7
CASSLGSGNYEQYF
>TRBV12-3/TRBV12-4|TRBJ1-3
CASSLAEALSGNTIYF
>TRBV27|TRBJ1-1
CVSSFWGQVNTEAFF
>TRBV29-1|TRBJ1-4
CSVGQGNKLFF
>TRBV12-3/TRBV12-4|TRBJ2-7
CASSKSGAPSYEQYF
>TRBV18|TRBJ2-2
CASSPSVGELFF
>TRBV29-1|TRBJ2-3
CSVYSGGDTQYF
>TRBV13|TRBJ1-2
CASSLGWSVSNYGYTF
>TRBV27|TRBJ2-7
CASRLRQGSSYEQYF
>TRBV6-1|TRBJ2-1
CASRFRDSPYNEQFF
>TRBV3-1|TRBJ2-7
CASRPGTSGSLYEQYF
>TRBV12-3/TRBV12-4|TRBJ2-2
CASSFRSGNTGELFF
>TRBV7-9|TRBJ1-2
CASSVARTELYGYTF
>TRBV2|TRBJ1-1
CASSDPQGFTEAFF
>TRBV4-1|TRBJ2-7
CASSHQDGRTYEQYF
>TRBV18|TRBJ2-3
CASSPPSQADTQYF
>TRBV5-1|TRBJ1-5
CASSPSARDDNQPQHF
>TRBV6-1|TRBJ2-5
CASSEWGGSTETQYF
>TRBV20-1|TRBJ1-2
CSAHLISYRDYGYTF
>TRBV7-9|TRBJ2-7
CASSFYAGAGEQYF
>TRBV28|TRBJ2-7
CASSSTGGGGEQYF
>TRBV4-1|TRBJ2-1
CASSAGLAGINEQFF
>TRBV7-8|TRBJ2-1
CASSPTARFSYNEQFF
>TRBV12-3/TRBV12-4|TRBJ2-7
CASSRGLAGAPYEQYF
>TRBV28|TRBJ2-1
CASSLPGLAGLGYEQFF
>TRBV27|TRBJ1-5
CASSSIKDRGHQPQHF
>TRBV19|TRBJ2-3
CASRGRDQGTQYF
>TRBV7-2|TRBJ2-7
CASQREGSYEQYF
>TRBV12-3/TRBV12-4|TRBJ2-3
CASRRTATDTQYF
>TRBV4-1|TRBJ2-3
CASSQTGLAGVADTQYF
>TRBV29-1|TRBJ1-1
CSVVPGMEAFF